By its share, the clone carrying this T cell receptor beta chain is large (0.1 to 1%). Responders labeled with CFSE (about 200,000) were plated with about 200,000 irradiated, violet-dye-labeled stimulators. The data belong to a study of graft-versus-host responses after intestinal transplantation. V lost 0 bases, J lost 5 bases, and 10 bases lay in between. The V gene's germline CDR1 is GTSNPN and CDR2 SVGIG (reference sequence). This CDR3 has 13 amino acids. TCRdb's copy holds only in-frame clones and misses some; the assay was immunoSEQ multiplex PCR. The sample comprises 3,500 to 4,000 clones, roughly 43% of which are singletons, and about 6% rests with the top ten.

The material was alloreactive CD8+ T cells from a mixed lymphocyte reaction culture, obtained before transplantation. Subset denoted: CFSE-low proliferating T cells sorted from approximately 6-day pre-transplant mixed lymphocyte reaction (GvH or HvG direction). The source is a human patient who was an organ donor for intestinal transplantation. The chain uses TRBV30 and TRBJ1-2, with D hard to call. The CDR3 reads CAWSVLHLYGYTF. CDR3 nucleotides: TGTGCCTGGAGTGTACTTCATTTGTATGGCTACACCTTC.